This T cell receptor beta chain was recovered during a study of chemoradiotherapy in HPV16-positive cancers. The wider study: Candidate HPV-specific clones and shared TCR motifs came from a couple of HPV16-positive patients.

V gave up 1 base and J gave up 2 bases, with 6 bases separating them. The CDR3 has 14 amino acids. The germline CDR1 and CDR2 sequences are SGHVS and FQNEAQ. This clone is deemed medium-sized. Sequencing used immunoSEQ multiplex PCR; TCRdb keeps in-frame clones, though not all of them. The sample comprises 40,000 or so clones, around 80% of which are singletons, and about 5% rests with the top ten. The TCR sequence derives from a human donor with HPV-associated anogenital cancer. The chain is built from TRBV7-8 and TRBJ2-1, with D possibly matching TRBD1 (5 bases). The specimen comprised blood, sampled from a patient who underwent chemoradiotherapy. CDR3 region: CASSLGTTYNEQFF. DNA for the CDR3: TGTGCCAGCAGCTTAGGGACAACCTACAATGAGCAGTTCTTC.